The next 8 T cell receptor beta chains were all read from a single sample in a study of shared clonotypes between healthy human individuals. Positively selected for CCR7, the CD45RO-negative cells used as naive CD8 cells excluded terminally differentiated effector memory CD45RA+ cells. The method was immunoSEQ multiplex PCR; TCRdb's version includes in-frame clones alone and lacks a portion of them. This table has some 2 million clones, less than 95% appearing once. Sequenced: naive CD8+ T cells sorted from blood. These receptors originate from a man aged 18 to 30 in good health.

This clone was counted once. The J gene is TRBJ2-3, the V gene TRBV7-9; TRBD1 aligns across 8 bases. Trimming cost V 6 bases and J 4 bases; bases outside gene matches: 6. The CDR3 length is 14 residues. Germline V gives CDR1 SEHNR, CDR2 FQNEAQ (reference sequence). The CDR3 loop reads CASSFAGGADTQYF. The CDR3 DNA reads TGTGCCAGCAGTTTTGCAGGGGGCGCAGATACGCAGTATTTT.

This sequence joins TRBV7-9 and TRBJ2-5; D ambiguous. Deletions cut 0 bases from V and 0 bases from J, with 17 bases between. The germline CDR1 and CDR2 sequences are SEHNR and FQNEAQ (reference sequence). The CDR3 is made up of 18 amino acids. The CDR3 nucleotides are TGTGCCAGCAGCTTAGCGTTGGGTCTCGGCAGCGACCAAGAGACCCAGTACTTC. This codes for CASSLALGLGSDQETQYF.

CDR3 residues: CASSFARGGRAETQYF. CDR3 nucleotides: TGTGCCAGCAGCTTCGCGCGGGGGGGCCGGGCAGAGACCCAGTACTTC. The J gene is TRBJ2-5, the V gene TRBV5-6, with 9 positions matching TRBD2. In germline, CDR1 is SGHDT, CDR2 YYEEEE. J was trimmed by 4 bases and V by 2 bases; bases with no gene match: 9. The length of the CDR3 is 16 residues.

The V gene is TRBV15, the J gene TRBJ1-5; 10 bases agree with TRBD1. V lost 5 bases, J lost 6 bases, and 10 bases stayed unmatched. There are 16 residues in the CDR3. Germline V CDR1 and CDR2: LNHNV, YYDKDF (reference sequence). The CDR3 nucleotides are TGTGCCACCAGCGGTGGGACAGGGGAGGGAGGTCAGCCCCAGCATTTT. Its protein product is CATSGGTGEGGQPQHF.

The rearrangement links TRBV7-2 to TRBJ2-7, with 8 bases that match TRBD1. The CDR3 sequence is 16 residues long. Germline V gene lookup returns CDR1 SGHTA and CDR2 FQGNSA. V lost 5 bases, J lost 5 bases, and 14 bases stayed unmatched. The chain's CDR3 is CASSPTPDRGDDEQYF. DNA of the CDR3: TGTGCCAGCAGCCCCACCCCAGACAGGGGTGACGACGAGCAGTACTTC.

This rearrangement joins TRBV5-1 to TRBJ1-1; D is unresolved. The CDR3 has 13 residues. Trimming left V 4 bases short and J 7 bases short, with 14 bases between. Germline assignment: CDR1 SGHRS and CDR2 YFSETQ. The CDR3 spells CASSTAGPDEAFF. The CDR3 DNA reads TGCGCCAGCAGCACTGCAGGACCCGATGAAGCTTTCTTT.

The chain combines TRBV5-6 with TRBJ2-5; weak D call: TRBD2 (6 bases). Germline V lookup: CDR1 SGHDT, CDR2 YYEEEE. The CDR3 covers 15 residues. V gave up 4 bases and J gave up 4 bases, with 17 bases separating them. The CDR3 bases are TGTGCCAGCAGCGTGGATGCGGGATTGGGAGAGACCCAGTACTTC. As protein: CASSVDAGLGETQYF.

This clone was picked up a small number of times. This sample includes further DNA sequences coding for the same CDR3. This sequence joins TRBV9 and TRBJ1-1, with D hard to call. Germline V gene sequence: CDR1 SGDLS, CDR2 YYNGEE. The CDR3 consists of 13 residues. Between the trimmed V and J ends, which lost 0 bases and 3 bases, there was a span of 6 bases. The DNA of the CDR3 is TGTGCCAGCAGCGTAGTCAGTGACACTGAAGCTTTCTTT. It specifies CASSVVSDTEAFF.